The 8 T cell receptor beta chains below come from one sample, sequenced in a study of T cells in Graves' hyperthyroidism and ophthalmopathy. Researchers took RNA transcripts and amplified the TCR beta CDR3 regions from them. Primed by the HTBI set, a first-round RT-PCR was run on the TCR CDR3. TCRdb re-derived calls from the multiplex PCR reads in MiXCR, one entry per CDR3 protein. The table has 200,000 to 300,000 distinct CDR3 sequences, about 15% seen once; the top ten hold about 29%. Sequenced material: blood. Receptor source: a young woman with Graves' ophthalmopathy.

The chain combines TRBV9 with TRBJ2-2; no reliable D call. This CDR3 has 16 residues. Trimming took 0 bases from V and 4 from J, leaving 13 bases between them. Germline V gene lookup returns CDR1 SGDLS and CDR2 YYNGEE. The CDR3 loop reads CASSVGGKLSTGELFF. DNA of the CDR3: TGTGCCAGCAGCGTAGGGGGAAAGTTGAGCACCGGGGAGCTGTTTTTT.

The DNA of the CDR3 is TGTGCCAGCAGCCAAGATGGGGGGCGCGGATATAATTCACCCCTCCACTTT. The encoded protein is CASSQDGGRGYNSPLHF. The J gene is TRBJ1-6, the V gene TRBV4-2; a weak D match, TRBD1 (6 bases). Germline CDR1 reads LGHNA; CDR2 reads YNFKEQ. This CDR3 is 17 amino acids long. V was trimmed by 0 bases and J by 4 bases, leaving 13 bases between them.

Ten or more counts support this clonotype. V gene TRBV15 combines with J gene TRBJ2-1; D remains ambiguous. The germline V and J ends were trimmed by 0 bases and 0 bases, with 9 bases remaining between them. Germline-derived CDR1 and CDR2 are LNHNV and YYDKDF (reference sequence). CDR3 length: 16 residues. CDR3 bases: TGTGCCACCAGCAGAGACAAGGTAAGCTCCTACAATGAGCAGTTCTTC. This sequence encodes CATSRDKVSSYNEQFF.

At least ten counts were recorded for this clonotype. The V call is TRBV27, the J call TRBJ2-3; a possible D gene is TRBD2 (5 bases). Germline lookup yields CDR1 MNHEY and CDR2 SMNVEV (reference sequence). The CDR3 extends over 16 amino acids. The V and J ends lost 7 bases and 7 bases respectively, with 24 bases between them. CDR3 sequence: CASTTVLPLAWNTQYF. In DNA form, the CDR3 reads TGTGCCAGCACCACAGTCCTTCCCCTAGCTTGGAATACGCAGTATTTT.

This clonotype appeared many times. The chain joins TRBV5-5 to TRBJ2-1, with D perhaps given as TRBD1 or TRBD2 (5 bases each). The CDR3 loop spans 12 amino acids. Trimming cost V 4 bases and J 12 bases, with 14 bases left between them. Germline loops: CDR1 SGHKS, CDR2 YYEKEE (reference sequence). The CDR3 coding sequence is TGTGCCAGCAGCCCTAGGGACCGAAGGCAGTTCTTC. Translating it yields CASSPRDRRQFF.

The CDR3 coding sequence is TGTGCCAGCAGTGGGGGCGAGCGGGGCGCGGTCAGTGAGCAGTTCTTC. Translating gives CASSGGERGAVSEQFF. The chain employs TRBV12-3 or TRBV12-4 and TRBJ2-1, with D possibly TRBD2 on 7 matching bases. This CDR3 contains 16 residues. V was trimmed by 5 bases and J by 9 bases, leaving 23 bases between them.

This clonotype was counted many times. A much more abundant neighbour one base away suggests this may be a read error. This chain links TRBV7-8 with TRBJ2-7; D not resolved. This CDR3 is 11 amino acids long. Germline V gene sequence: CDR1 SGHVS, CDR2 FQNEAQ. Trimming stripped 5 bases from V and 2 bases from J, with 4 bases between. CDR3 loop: CASSPAYEQYF. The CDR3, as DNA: TGTGCCAGCAGCCCAGCCTACGAGCAGTACTTC.

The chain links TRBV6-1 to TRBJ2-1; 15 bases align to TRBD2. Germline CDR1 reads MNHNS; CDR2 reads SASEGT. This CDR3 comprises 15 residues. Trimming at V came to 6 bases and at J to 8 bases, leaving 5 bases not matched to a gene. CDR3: CASRAGTSGRYEQFF. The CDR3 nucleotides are TGTGCCAGCAGGGCCGGGACTAGCGGGAGGTATGAGCAGTTCTTC.